What follows are 14 T cell receptor beta chains derived from one specimen sequenced in a study of CD4 T cells in relation to SARS-CoV-2 and coronaviruses (dated by TCRdb to 2020 to 2022). Antigen specificity for these receptors is unknown. CD4+ T cells from unexposed donors were collected before the COVID-19 pandemic (2011-2018). Following 10 days of culture, the EasySep CD4+ T cell isolation kit was used to isolate CD4+ T cells. Library construction relied on the immunoSEQ multiplex PCR assay. TCRdb holds this immuneACCESS table with in-frame rearrangements only. Some clones are missing; in checked studies, unresolved V genes explain under half, and the rest has no known cause. Recorded for this sample are around 21,000 clones; 66% of them occurred a single time. The top ten constitute approximately 10% of the sample. The material sequenced was CD4+ T cells from PBMCs, cultured in vitro. These receptors all come from a human donor in good health.

The V and J genes are TRBV7-2 and TRBJ1-2, with D perhaps matching TRBD1 (6 bases). Germline loops: CDR1 SGHTA, CDR2 FQGNSA. The V end was cut by 5 bases, the J end by 4 bases, with 20 bases between. The CDR3 is made up of 16 amino acids. The CDR3, as DNA: TGTGCCAGCAGCCCTACCGAAATGAGCAGGGGCTATGGCTACACCTTC. This translates into CASSPTEMSRGYGYTF.

The rearrangement links TRBV6-5 to TRBJ1-2; D is uncertain. This CDR3 contains 13 residues. V gave up 5 bases and J gave up 4 bases, with 11 bases separating them. Germline V gives CDR1 MNHEY, CDR2 SVGAGI. CDR3 nucleotides: TGTGCCAGCAGTCCTGAAGGAGTCTATGGCTACACCTTC. Its protein product is CASSPEGVYGYTF.

This clone was detected once. The chain recombines TRBV2 with TRBJ2-1, with 8 nucleotides matching TRBD2. The CDR3 sequence is 15 residues long. Looked up from germline, CDR1 is SNHLY and CDR2 is FYNNEI. V was pared by 5 bases and J by 0 bases, with 3 bases of the junction left unmatched. The CDR3 coding sequence is TGTGCCAGCAGTCTCCTAGCGGGCTCCTACAATGAGCAGTTCTTC. Its protein product is CASSLLAGSYNEQFF.

V usage is TRBV5-1 and J usage is TRBJ2-3; the match to TRBD1 covers 9 bases. Germline V gene sequence: CDR1 SGHRS, CDR2 YFSETQ. CDR3 length equals 15 residues. Germline trimming cut 2 bases from V and 4 bases from J; bases unmatched to any gene: 5. This chain's CDR3 is CASSLQGAEADTQYF. The CDR3 DNA sequence: TGCGCCAGCAGCTTACAGGGGGCGGAGGCAGATACGCAGTATTTT.

This chain joins TRBV18 and TRBJ2-1; 8 positions match TRBD1. J gave up 1 base and V 3 bases, and 14 bases lay outside the gene matches. The CDR3 is 19 amino acids. Germline V gives CDR1 KGHSH, CDR2 LQKENI. CDR3 protein: CASSPKPGTGPSSYNEQFF. CDR3 nucleotides: TGTGCCAGCTCACCGAAGCCCGGGACAGGCCCCTCGTCCTACAATGAGCAGTTCTTC.

CDR3 amino acids: CASSGAGWALHF. The CDR3 nucleotides read TGTGCCAGCAGTGGCGCAGGGTGGGCCCTCCACTTT. V is TRBV12-3 or TRBV12-4 and J is TRBJ1-6; tentative D call: TRBD1 (5 bases). The CDR3 has 12 residues. V shed 5 bases and J shed 14 bases, with 13 bases lying between them.

J is TRBJ2-6 and V is TRBV7-6; D perhaps matches TRBD2 (7 bases). The V gene's germline CDR1 is SGHVS and CDR2 FNYEAQ. This CDR3 region has 18 residues. V was pared by 1 base and J by 3 bases, with 16 bases between. The CDR3, as DNA: TGTGCCAGCAGCTTAGGAGGGGGGGGCTTGAGTGGGGCCAACGTCCTGACTTTC. Its protein product is CASSLGGGGLSGANVLTF. Drawing the rest from reference TRBV7-6 and TRBJ2-6, the complete variable domain is GAGVSQSPRYKVTKRGQDVALRCDPISGHVSLYWYRQALGQGPEFLTYFNYEAQQDKSGLPNDRFSAERPEGSISTLTIQRTEQRDSAMYRCASSLGGGGLSGANVLTFGAGSRLTVL.

The rearrangement uses TRBV7-9 and TRBJ1-2; 9 nucleotides agree with TRBD1. This CDR3 comprises 15 residues. CDR1 is SEHNR and CDR2 is FQNEAQ in the germline V gene (reference sequence). Trimming took 3 bases from V and 6 from J; bases not matched to a gene: 8. The CDR3 is CASSLGSTGGHGYTF. The CDR3 coding sequence is TGTGCCAGCAGCTTGGGGTCTACAGGGGGCCATGGCTACACCTTC.

This clone was recorded once. This rearrangement joins TRBV4-3 to TRBJ2-7, with 7 bases lining up with TRBD1. This CDR3 spans 17 amino acids. Per the germline V gene, CDR1 is LGHNA and CDR2 is YSLEER. V lost 3 bases to trimming and J lost 4 bases; unmatched junction nucleotides: 15. CDR3 sequence (DNA): TGCGCCAGCAGCCAGGCCCACCGGGACAGACAATTATACGAGCAGTACTTC. Encoded protein: CASSQAHRDRQLYEQYF.

This clone was seen a few times. The chain joins TRBV5-4 to TRBJ1-6; D gene uncertain. The CDR3 totals 10 residues. Germline lookup yields CDR1 SGHNT and CDR2 YYREEE (reference sequence). Trimming removed 4 bases at V and 14 bases at J, with 7 bases between. This CDR3 reads CASSRVSLHF. The CDR3 bases are TGTGCCAGCAGCAGGGTGTCCCTCCACTTT.

The sample holds one count of this clone. This chain links TRBV7-6 with TRBJ2-5; TRBD1 is a possible D gene (5 bases). Germline V gene sequence: CDR1 SGHVS, CDR2 FNYEAQ. V was clipped by 0 bases and J by 1 base, with 12 bases between them. The CDR3 length is 16 residues. CDR3 in amino acids: CASSLAADSPQETQYF. The CDR3 DNA reads TGTGCCAGCAGCTTAGCGGCAGACAGCCCCCAAGAGACCCAGTACTTC. The variable domain in full, with the rest retrieved from reference TRBV7-6 and TRBJ2-5, is GAGVSQSPRYKVTKRGQDVALRCDPISGHVSLYWYRQALGQGPEFLTYFNYEAQQDKSGLPNDRFSAERPEGSISTLTIQRTEQRDSAMYRCASSLAADSPQETQYFGPGTRLLVL.

In its sample, this clone was seen a few times. The chain recombines TRBV7-9 with TRBJ1-2, with no clear D. Trimming cost V 0 bases and J 2 bases, with 7 bases left between them. The germline V gene encodes CDR1 SEHNR and CDR2 FQNEAQ (reference sequence). The CDR3 contains 14 residues. The CDR3 protein is CASSLASGNYGYTF. The CDR3 coding sequence is TGTGCCAGCAGCTTAGCCAGTGGGAACTATGGCTACACCTTC.

This clone showed up just a few times. The chain couples TRBV25-1 to TRBJ1-6; 9 bases align to TRBD1. V was pared by 6 bases and J by 10 bases, with 13 bases of the junction left unmatched. Looked up from germline, CDR1 is MGHDK and CDR2 is SYGVNS. CDR3 length equals 16 residues. The CDR3 loop reads CASRQGAIGVRSPLHF. The CDR3 DNA follows: TGTGCCAGCAGACAGGGGGCCATTGGGGTAAGATCACCCCTCCACTTT.

The V call is TRBV6-4, the J call TRBJ2-1; 12 nucleotides align to TRBD1. The CDR3 is 15 amino acids. Germline values: CDR1 MRHNA, CDR2 SNTAGT. Trimming at V came to 5 bases and at J to 6 bases, leaving 5 bases not matched to a gene. CDR3 nucleotide sequence: TGTGCCAGCAGTTCCGGGACAGGGGGCTTCAATGAGCAGTTCTTC. This translates into CASSSGTGGFNEQFF.